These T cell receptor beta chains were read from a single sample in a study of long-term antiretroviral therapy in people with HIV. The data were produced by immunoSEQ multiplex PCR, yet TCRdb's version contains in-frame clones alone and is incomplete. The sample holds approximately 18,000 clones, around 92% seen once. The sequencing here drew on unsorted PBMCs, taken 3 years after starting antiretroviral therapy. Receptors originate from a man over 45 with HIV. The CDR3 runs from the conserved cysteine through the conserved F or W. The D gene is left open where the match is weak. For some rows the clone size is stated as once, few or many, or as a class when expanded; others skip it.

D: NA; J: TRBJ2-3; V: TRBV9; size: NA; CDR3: CASPGGAQEAQYF; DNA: TGTGCCAGCCCTGGGGGGGCCCAAGAGGCGCAGTATTTT
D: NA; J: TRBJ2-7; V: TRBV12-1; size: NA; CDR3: CASSFELAGVYEQYF; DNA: TGTGCCAGCAGCTTTGAACTAGCGGGTGTCTACGAGCAGTACTTC
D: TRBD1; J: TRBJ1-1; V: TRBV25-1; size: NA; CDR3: CASSPSGTGGDTEAFF; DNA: TGTGCCAGCAGTCCCTCCGGGACAGGGGGGGACACTGAAGCTTTCTTT
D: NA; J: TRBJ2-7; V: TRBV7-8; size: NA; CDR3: CASSLGGTEQYF; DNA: TGTGCCAGCAGCTTAGGTGGGACCGAGCAGTACTTC
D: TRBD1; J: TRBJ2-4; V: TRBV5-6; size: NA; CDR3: CASSSRDRATAKNIQYF; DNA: TGTGCCAGCAGCTCCCGGGACAGAGCAACGGCCAAAAACATTCAGTACTTC
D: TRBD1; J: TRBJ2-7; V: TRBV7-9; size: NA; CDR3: CASSMDRGEEQYF; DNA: TGTGCCAGCAGCATGGACAGGGGTGAAGAGCAGTACTTC
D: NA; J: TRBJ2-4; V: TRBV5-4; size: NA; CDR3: CASSLGGQGNIQYF; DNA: TGTGCCAGCAGCTTGGGAGGGCAGGGGAACATTCAGTACTTC
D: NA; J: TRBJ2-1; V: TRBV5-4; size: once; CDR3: CASRPGPGNEQFF; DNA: TGTGCCAGCAGACCGGGCCCTGGCAATGAGCAGTTCTTC
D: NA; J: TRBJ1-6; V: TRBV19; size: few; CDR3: CASSPGTQSSYNSPLHF; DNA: TGTGCCAGTAGTCCCGGGACCCAGAGCTCCTATAATTCACCCCTCCACTTT
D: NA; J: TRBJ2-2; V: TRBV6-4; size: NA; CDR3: CASSDAPGTITGELFF; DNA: TGTGCCAGCAGTGATGCCCCAGGCACCATCACCGGGGAGCTGTTTTTT
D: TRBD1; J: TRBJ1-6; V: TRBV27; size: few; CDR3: CASSSRDRPTSPLHF; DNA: TGTGCCAGCAGTTCCCGGGACAGGCCTACTTCACCCCTCCACTTT
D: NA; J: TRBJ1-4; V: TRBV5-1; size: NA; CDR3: CASSPDGVNEKLFF; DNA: TGCGCCAGCAGCCCGGACGGGGTTAATGAAAAACTGTTTTTT
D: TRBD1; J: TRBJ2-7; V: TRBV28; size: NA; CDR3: CASSFRQGAYEQYF; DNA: TGTGCCAGCAGTTTTCGGCAGGGGGCTTACGAGCAGTACTTC
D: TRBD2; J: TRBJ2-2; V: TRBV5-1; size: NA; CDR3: CASSLVGTSGKTGELFF; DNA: TGCGCCAGCAGCTTGGTAGGGACTAGCGGAAAGACCGGGGAGCTGTTTTTT
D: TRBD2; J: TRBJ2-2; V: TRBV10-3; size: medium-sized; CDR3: CAISEPGGRTGELFF; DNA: TGTGCCATCAGTGAGCCGGGGGGGCGGACCGGGGAGCTGTTTTTT
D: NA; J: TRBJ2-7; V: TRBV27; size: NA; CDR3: CASSLVAVRLGEQYF; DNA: TGTGCCAGCAGTCTGGTTGCCGTTCGCTTGGGTGAGCAGTACTTC